Following are 29 T cell receptor beta chains from one sample sequenced in a study of T cell changes during pregnancy in multiple sclerosis. Produced via immunoSEQ multiplex PCR; TCRdb's table is partial and in-frame only. The sample has around 99,000 clones, 85% to 95% seen once; the top ten hold 0.78%. The sample in question was peripheral blood, obtained in the third trimester of pregnancy. All receptors derive from a female donor in good health, enrolled as a control in a pregnancy study.

The gene calls are TRBV7-3 and TRBJ2-7; TRBD1 agrees at 8 bases. This CDR3 contains 13 residues. Germline CDR1 and CDR2: SGHTA and FQGTGA. J gave up 7 bases and V 4 bases, and 6 bases lay outside the gene matches. As DNA, the CDR3 is TGTGCCAGCAGCTCGGACAGGGTGGGAGAGCAGTACTTC. Its translation is CASSSDRVGEQYF.

The chain has TRBV5-1 and TRBJ1-1; the D is unclear. The CDR3 sequence is 12 residues long. Trimming cost V 4 bases and J 3 bases, with 7 bases left between them. Germline V gene sequence: CDR1 SGHRS, CDR2 YFSETQ. Here the CDR3 DNA reads TGCGCCAGCAGCACCCAGGACACTGAAGCTTTCTTT. Encoded protein: CASSTQDTEAFF.

The CDR3 protein is CASSPVAGGPHTQYF. The CDR3 DNA reads as TGTGCCAGCAGCCCAGTAGCGGGGGGGCCGCATACGCAGTATTTT. V is TRBV11-1 and J is TRBJ2-3; 11 bases map to TRBD2. CDR1 and CDR2 from the germline V gene are SGHAT and FQDESV (reference sequence). The junction had 8 bases not matched to a gene; V was cut back by 5 bases and J by 7 bases. The CDR3 sequence is 15 residues long.

This rearrangement joins TRBV11-2 to TRBJ1-1, with no clear D. In germline, CDR1 is SGHAT, CDR2 FQNNGV. V lost 3 bases and J 3 bases, leaving 11 bases between the germline ends. CDR3 length: 14 amino acids. The CDR3 is CASSFSSLDTEAFF. The CDR3 DNA follows: TGTGCCAGCAGCTTCAGTTCCCTGGACACTGAAGCTTTCTTT.

The chain uses TRBV12-5 and TRBJ1-2; tentatively, D is TRBD1 (5 bases). Germline V CDR1 and CDR2: LGHNT, FRNRAP. Trimming removed 0 bases at V and 7 bases at J, with 15 bases between. This CDR3 has 15 residues. The CDR3 sequence: CASGLVRRGSLGYTF. CDR3 DNA: TGTGCTAGTGGTTTGGTCCGGAGGGGTTCACTTGGCTACACCTTC.

V and J are TRBV7-2 and TRBJ1-6, with 7 bases matching TRBD1. The J segment lost 9 bases and the V segment lost 7 bases, leaving 12 bases of the junction unmatched. Germline CDR1 and CDR2: SGHTA and FQGNSA. CDR3 size: 15 residues. The CDR3 DNA is TGTGCCAGCACCGAGGGGGCTCCCGGTGGTTCACCCCTCCACTTT. Residues: CASTEGAPGGSPLHF.

The genes are TRBV10-2 and TRBJ1-1; possibly TRBD1 for D (5 bases). The CDR3 sequence is 13 residues long. The germline V gene has CDR1 WSHSY and CDR2 SAAADI. Trimming pared 3 bases from V and 7 bases from J, leaving 12 bases between. CDR3 loop: CASSDRGRGEAFF. The CDR3, as DNA: TGCGCCAGCAGTGACCGGGGGAGGGGTGAAGCTTTCTTT.

This chain uses TRBV2 with TRBJ1-1; no clear D. The V end was cut by 2 bases, the J end by 4 bases, with 8 bases between. The CDR3 spans 13 residues. Germline loops: CDR1 SNHLY, CDR2 FYNNEI. The CDR3 nucleotides are TGTGCCAGCAGTGAAATTTCTAGCACTGAAGCTTTCTTT. It codes for CASSEISSTEAFF.

CDR3 DNA sequence: TGTGCCTGGAGTCGAACAGGGGGAAGAGAGACCCAGTACTTC. This sequence encodes CAWSRTGGRETQYF. V usage is TRBV30 and J usage is TRBJ2-5, with TRBD1 identical over 8 bases. After removal of 2 bases from V and 4 bases from J, the junction contained 6 bases not matched to a gene. CDR1 GTSNPN and CDR2 SVGIG come from the germline V gene (reference sequence). The CDR3 consists of 14 residues. The full variable domain, with the rest looked up from reference TRBV30 and TRBJ2-5, is SQTIHQWPATLVQPVGSPLSLECTVEGTSNPNLYWYRQAAGRGLQLLFYSVGIGQISSEVPQNLSASRPQDRQFILSSKKLLLSDSGFYLCAWSRTGGRETQYFGPGTRLLVL.

The chain uses TRBV7-9 and TRBJ1-1; D is unresolved. The length of the CDR3 is 14 residues. The V end was cut by 0 bases, the J end by 0 bases, with 5 bases between. Looked up from germline, CDR1 is SEHNR and CDR2 is FQNEAQ (reference sequence). The CDR3 protein is CASSLAGLNTEAFF. DNA of the CDR3: TGTGCCAGCAGCTTAGCCGGTTTGAACACTGAAGCTTTCTTT.

This chain uses TRBV6-5 with TRBJ1-2, with D hard to call. Germline CDR1 reads MNHEY; CDR2 reads SVGAGI. The CDR3 is 15 amino acids. Trimming removed 2 bases from V and 1 base from J, with 11 bases in between. The CDR3 loop is CASSYGGNLNYGYTF. Here the CDR3 DNA reads TGTGCCAGCAGTTACGGCGGGAACCTTAACTATGGCTACACCTTC.

V and J are TRBV9 and TRBJ2-7, with 10 positions matching TRBD2. The germline gives CDR1 SGDLS, CDR2 YYNGEE. V lost 3 bases, J lost 4 bases, and 7 bases stayed unmatched. CDR3 length: 15 residues. The CDR3 is CASSALAGVEYEQYF. The CDR3, as DNA: TGTGCCAGCAGCGCCCTAGCGGGGGTAGAGTACGAGCAGTACTTC.

J is TRBJ2-3 and V is TRBV5-1; D not certain. The CDR3 covers 13 residues. The germline CDR1 and CDR2 sequences are SGHRS and YFSETQ. Trimming stripped 4 bases from V and 0 bases from J, with 6 bases between. DNA of the CDR3: TGCGCCAGCAGCGCTACTAGCACAGATACGCAGTATTTT. Translating gives CASSATSTDTQYF.

The chain carries TRBV2 and TRBJ1-2; 8 bases are a match to TRBD1. Germline CDR1 reads SNHLY; CDR2 reads FYNNEI. This CDR3 has 14 amino acids. J was trimmed by 5 bases and V by 4 bases; bases with no gene match: 6. The CDR3 DNA sequence: TGTGCCAGCAGTGTGGCTAGGACAGGGTATGGCTACACCTTC. Its translation is CASSVARTGYGYTF.

V usage is TRBV5-1 and J usage is TRBJ1-5; 7 bases align to TRBD1. The V gene end was trimmed by 4 bases and the J gene end by 4 bases; junction bases not matched to a gene: 2. Germline CDR1 and CDR2: SGHRS and YFSETQ. CDR3 size: 13 residues. This chain's CDR3 is CASSATGNQPQHF. The DNA for the CDR3 is TGCGCCAGCAGCGCGACAGGGAATCAGCCCCAGCATTTT.

The chain carries TRBV4-3 and TRBJ2-5, with TRBD2 identical over 13 bases. The germline V gene has CDR1 LGHNA and CDR2 YSLEER. This CDR3 has 17 residues. V dropped 3 bases and J dropped 4; count of bases not matched to a gene: 8. This CDR3 is CASSQTTSGGGLETQYF. Here the CDR3 DNA reads TGCGCCAGCAGCCAGACTACTAGCGGGGGGGGGCTAGAGACCCAGTACTTC.

This clone was observed once. The CDR3 bases are TGTGCCAGCAGCTTTACAGGGGGTTCCTACGAGCAGTACTTC. Amino acid sequence: CASSFTGGSYEQYF. This chain uses TRBV7-3 with TRBJ2-7; 8 bases agree with TRBD1. V gave up 3 bases and J gave up 1 base; unmatched junction bases: 2. The CDR3 loop spans 14 amino acids. Germline values: CDR1 SGHTA, CDR2 FQGTGA.

This chain joins TRBV27 and TRBJ1-2; the D is unclear. The CDR3 totals 13 residues. The germline CDR1 and CDR2 sequences are MNHEY and SMNVEV (reference sequence). V dropped 2 bases and J dropped 7 bases, with 11 bases sitting between them. Here the CDR3 DNA reads TGTGCCAGCAGTTTACTCGGTTCAACTGGCTACACCTTC. Amino acids: CASSLLGSTGYTF.

The chain carries TRBV6-6 and TRBJ1-4, with D possibly TRBD1 on 6 matching bases. Trimming shortened V by 5 bases and J by 4 bases, and 11 bases separated the two germline ends. CDR1 and CDR2 (germline): MNHNY, SVGAGI (reference sequence). CDR3 length equals 14 residues. CDR3 sequence: CASSPGTYNEKLFF. The CDR3 coding sequence is TGTGCCAGCAGTCCCGGGACATATAATGAAAAACTGTTTTTT.

In its sample, this clone was seen a few times. The chain recombines TRBV19 with TRBJ2-2; 8 bases map to TRBD2. J lost 4 bases, V lost 1 base, and 8 bases had no gene match. Germline V gives CDR1 LNHDA, CDR2 SQIVND (reference sequence). This CDR3 comprises 17 residues. The CDR3 DNA reads as TGTGCCAGTAGTATAGCCCGCCAGCGGGGGCTCACCGGGGAGCTGTTTTTT. Amino acids: CASSIARQRGLTGELFF.

This chain connects TRBV7-9 to TRBJ1-1, with TRBD1 matching over 7 bases. This CDR3 has 15 residues. Trimming took 0 bases from V and 0 from J; bases not matched to a gene: 1. Germline V gene lookup returns CDR1 SEHNR and CDR2 FQNEAQ (reference sequence). The CDR3 DNA reads TGTGCCAGCAGCTTAGCGGGACAGATGAACACTGAAGCTTTCTTT. Translating gives CASSLAGQMNTEAFF.

Only one count was recorded for this clone. The chain recombines TRBV7-8 with TRBJ2-7, with D unresolved. Germline V gene lookup returns CDR1 SGHVS and CDR2 FQNEAQ. The CDR3 is 13 residues long. V was clipped by 1 base and J by 3 bases, with 7 bases between them. CDR3 coding DNA: TGTGCCAGCAGCTTAGGTTCAGGCTACGAGCAGTACTTC. The encoded protein is CASSLGSGYEQYF.

This rearrangement joins TRBV19 to TRBJ1-1; D remains ambiguous. The CDR3 totals 15 residues. Germline CDR1 and CDR2: LNHDA and SQIVND (reference sequence). V was pared by 3 bases and J by 2 bases, with 13 bases between. CDR3 residues: CASSILGSSNTEAFF. CDR3 DNA: TGTGCCAGTAGTATCTTGGGCAGCTCCAACACTGAAGCTTTCTTT.

The chain uses TRBV11-3 and TRBJ1-2, with 8 positions matching TRBD1. J gave up 0 bases and V 5 bases, and 8 bases lay outside the gene matches. Germline V gene lookup returns CDR1 SGHNT and CDR2 YENEEA. The CDR3 spans 16 residues. The CDR3 spells CASSPWTGSSNYGYTF. CDR3 nucleotide sequence: TGTGCCAGCAGCCCTTGGACAGGGAGCTCTAACTATGGCTACACCTTC.

The rearrangement joins TRBV7-3 to TRBJ2-3, with 13 bases fitting TRBD2. This CDR3 has 16 residues. The V gene end was trimmed by 5 bases and the J gene end by 9 bases; junction bases not matched to a gene: 11. Germline V gives CDR1 SGHTA, CDR2 FQGTGA. This CDR3 reads CASSQRTSGGVGTQYF. CDR3 sequence (DNA): TGTGCCAGCAGCCAGCGGACTAGCGGGGGCGTTGGGACGCAGTATTTT. Filled out from reference TRBV7-3 and TRBJ2-3, the complete variable domain reads GAGVSQTPSNKVTEKGKYVELRCDPISGHTALYWYRQSLGQGPEFLIYFQGTGAADDSGLPNDRFFAVRPEGSVSTLKIQRTERGDSAVYLCASSQRTSGGVGTQYFGPGTRLTVL.

The genes are TRBV19 and TRBJ1-5; no firm D call. The CDR3 contains 14 residues. Trimming left V 3 bases short and J 3 bases short, with 9 bases between. CDR1 is LNHDA and CDR2 is SQIVND in the germline V gene (reference sequence). The CDR3 spells CASSILGHNQPQHF. The CDR3 nucleotides read TGTGCCAGTAGTATCTTGGGCCACAATCAGCCCCAGCATTTT.

The CDR3 region has the DNA TGTGCCAGCAGCTTGGTGGAGTATGGCTACACCTTC. Protein product: CASSLVEYGYTF. The chain employs TRBV5-5 and TRBJ1-2, with D uncertain. V was clipped by 0 bases and J by 5 bases, with 5 bases between them. Germline CDR1 is SGHKS and CDR2 is YYEKEE (reference sequence). The CDR3 has 12 residues.

This clone occurred once. The rearrangement joins TRBV9 to TRBJ2-3; D remains unclear. V dropped 3 bases and J dropped 2 bases, with 19 bases sitting between them. Germline V gives CDR1 SGDLS, CDR2 YYNGEE. This CDR3 has 17 amino acids. The CDR3 sequence: CASSATTQSRFTDTQYF. For the CDR3, the DNA is TGTGCCAGCAGCGCCACGACACAGAGCAGGTTCACAGATACGCAGTATTTT.

Remarks on this clone: At one boundary the junction diverges from the germline segment, which might be a read error. This chain uses TRBV7-2 with TRBJ1-1; the match to TRBD1 covers 7 bases. CDR3 length: 14 amino acids. CDR1 is SGHTA, CDR2 FQGNSA, per germline. CDR3 DNA: TGTGCCAGCAGCCTCACTCAGGAGGGGGCAACAGGATTTTTT. Encoded protein: CASSLTQEGATGFF. The full variable domain, rest sourced from reference TRBV7-2 and TRBJ1-1, is GAGVSQSPSNKVTEKGKDVELRCDPISGHTALYWYRQSLGQGLEFLIYFQGNSAPDKSGLPSDRFSAERTGGSVSTLTIQRTQQEDSAVYLCASSLTQEGATGFFGQGTRLTVV.